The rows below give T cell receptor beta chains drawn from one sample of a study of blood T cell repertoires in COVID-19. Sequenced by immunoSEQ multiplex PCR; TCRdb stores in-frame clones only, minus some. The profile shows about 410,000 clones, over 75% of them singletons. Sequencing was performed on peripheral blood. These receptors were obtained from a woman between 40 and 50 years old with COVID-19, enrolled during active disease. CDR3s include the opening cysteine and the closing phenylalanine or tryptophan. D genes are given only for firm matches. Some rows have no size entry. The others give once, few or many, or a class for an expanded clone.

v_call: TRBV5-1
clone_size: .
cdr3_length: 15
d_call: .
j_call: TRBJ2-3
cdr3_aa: CASSSTAWSTDTQYF
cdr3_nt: TGCGCCAGCAGCTCCACAGCTTGGAGCACAGATACGCAGTATTTT

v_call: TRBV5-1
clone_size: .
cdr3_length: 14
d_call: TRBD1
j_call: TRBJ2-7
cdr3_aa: CASSGRTGFYEQYF
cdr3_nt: TGCGCCAGCAGCGGACGGACAGGTTTCTACGAGCAGTACTTC

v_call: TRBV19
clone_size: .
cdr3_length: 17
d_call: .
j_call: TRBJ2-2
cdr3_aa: CASQAFPGTGYTGELFF
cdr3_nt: TGTGCCAGCCAAGCCTTTCCCGGGACTGGCTACACCGGGGAGCTGTTTTTT

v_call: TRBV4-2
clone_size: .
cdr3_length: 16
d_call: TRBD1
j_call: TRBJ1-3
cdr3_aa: CASSQAAGGSGNTIYF
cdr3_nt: TGTGCCAGCAGCCAAGCGGCAGGGGGCTCTGGAAACACCATATATTTT

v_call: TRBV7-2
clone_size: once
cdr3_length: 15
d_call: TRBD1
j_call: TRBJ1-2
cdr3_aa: CASSYNRQGGYGYTF
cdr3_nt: TGTGCCAGCAGCTATAACCGACAGGGAGGCTATGGCTACACCTTC

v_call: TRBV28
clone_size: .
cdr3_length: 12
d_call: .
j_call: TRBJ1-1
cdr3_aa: CASTPRNTEAFF
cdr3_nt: TGTGCCAGCACCCCCAGGAACACTGAAGCTTTCTTT

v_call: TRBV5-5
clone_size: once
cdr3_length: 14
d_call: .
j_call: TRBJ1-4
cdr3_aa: CASSDGRFVEKLFF
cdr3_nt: TGTGCCAGCAGCGATGGGAGGTTCGTTGAAAAACTGTTTTTT

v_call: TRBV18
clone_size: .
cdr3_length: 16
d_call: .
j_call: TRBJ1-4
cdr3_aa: CASSRTGSPSNEKLFF
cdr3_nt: TGTGCCAGCTCACGAACAGGGTCTCCATCTAATGAAAAACTGTTTTTT

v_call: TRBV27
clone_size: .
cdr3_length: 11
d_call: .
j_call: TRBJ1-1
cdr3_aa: CASRWAHEAFF
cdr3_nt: TGTGCCAGCAGATGGGCGCATGAAGCTTTCTTT

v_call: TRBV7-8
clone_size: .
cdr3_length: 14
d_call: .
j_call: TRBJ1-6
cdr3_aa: CASRILGDNSPLHF
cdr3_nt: TGTGCCAGCAGAATTCTAGGGGATAATTCACCCCTCCACTTT

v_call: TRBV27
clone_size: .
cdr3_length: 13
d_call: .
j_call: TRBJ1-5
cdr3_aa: CASKGWGNQPQHF
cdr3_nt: TGTGCCAGCAAGGGGTGGGGCAATCAGCCCCAGCATTTT

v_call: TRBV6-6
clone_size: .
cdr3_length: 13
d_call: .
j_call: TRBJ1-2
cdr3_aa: CASYPTGSYGYTF
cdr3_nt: TGTGCCAGCTATCCAACGGGGAGCTATGGCTACACCTTC

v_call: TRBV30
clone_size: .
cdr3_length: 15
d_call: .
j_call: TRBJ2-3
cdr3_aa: CAWRLRGPRGDTQYF
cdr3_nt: TGTGCCTGGAGACTTCGTGGTCCTAGGGGAGATACGCAGTATTTT

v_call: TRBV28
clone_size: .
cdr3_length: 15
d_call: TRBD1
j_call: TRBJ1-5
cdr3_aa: CASRSGTGGNQPQHF
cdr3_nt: TGTGCCAGCAGGTCCGGGACAGGGGGCAATCAGCCCCAGCATTTT

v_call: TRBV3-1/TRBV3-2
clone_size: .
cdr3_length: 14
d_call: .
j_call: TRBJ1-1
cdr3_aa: CASSQPQGGSEAFF
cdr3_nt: TGTGCCAGCAGCCAACCGCAGGGAGGCAGTGAAGCTTTCTTT

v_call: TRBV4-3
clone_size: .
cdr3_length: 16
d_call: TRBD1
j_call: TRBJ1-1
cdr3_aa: CASSQDIRQGGTEAFF
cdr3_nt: TGCGCCAGCAGCCAAGATATCAGACAGGGAGGCACTGAAGCTTTCTTT

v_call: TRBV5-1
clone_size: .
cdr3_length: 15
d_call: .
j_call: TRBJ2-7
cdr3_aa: CASSLDPAGSYEQYF
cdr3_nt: TGCGCCAGCAGCTTGGACCCGGCAGGATCCTACGAGCAGTACTTC

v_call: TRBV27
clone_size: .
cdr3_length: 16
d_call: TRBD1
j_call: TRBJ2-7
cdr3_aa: CASSLRLGDRRYEQYF
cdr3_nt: TGTGCCAGCAGTTTAAGGTTGGGGGACAGGAGATACGAGCAGTACTTC

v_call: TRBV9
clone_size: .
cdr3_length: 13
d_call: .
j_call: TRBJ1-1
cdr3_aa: CASSGRWTSEAFF
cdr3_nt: TGTGCCAGCAGCGGCCGTTGGACAAGTGAAGCTTTCTTT

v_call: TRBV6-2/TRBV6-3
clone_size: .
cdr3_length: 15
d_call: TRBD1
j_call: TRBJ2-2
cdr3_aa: CASSPTGSNTGELFF
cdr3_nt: TGTGCCAGCAGTCCGACAGGGTCGAACACCGGGGAGCTGTTTTTT

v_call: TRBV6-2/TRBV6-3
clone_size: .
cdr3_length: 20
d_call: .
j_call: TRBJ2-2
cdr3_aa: CASSYVGRGPTPLNTGELFF
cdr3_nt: TGTGCCAGCAGTTACGTAGGGCGGGGGCCTACCCCCTTGAACACCGGGGAGCTGTTTTTT

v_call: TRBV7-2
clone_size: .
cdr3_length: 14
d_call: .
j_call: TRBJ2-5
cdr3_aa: CASSLVVGGQTQYF
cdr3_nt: TGTGCCAGCAGCTTAGTTGTGGGAGGTCAGACCCAGTACTTC

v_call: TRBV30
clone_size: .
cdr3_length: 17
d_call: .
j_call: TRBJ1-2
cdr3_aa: CAWSVLRGPSLNYGYTF
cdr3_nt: TGTGCCTGGAGTGTACTTCGGGGTCCTAGCCTCAACTATGGCTACACCTTC

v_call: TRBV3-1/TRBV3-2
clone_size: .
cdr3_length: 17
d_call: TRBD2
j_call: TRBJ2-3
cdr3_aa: CASSQGRASGGTDTQYF
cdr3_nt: TGTGCCAGCAGCCAAGGTCGTGCTAGCGGGGGCACAGATACGCAGTATTTT

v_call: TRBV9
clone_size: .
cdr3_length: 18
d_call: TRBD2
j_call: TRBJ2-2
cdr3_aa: CASSPRWSGRAPTGELFF
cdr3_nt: TGTGCCAGCAGCCCTCGGTGGAGCGGGAGGGCCCCAACCGGGGAGCTGTTTTTT

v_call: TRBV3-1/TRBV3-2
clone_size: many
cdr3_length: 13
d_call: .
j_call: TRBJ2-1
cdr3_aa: CASSPRQPNEQFF
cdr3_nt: TGTGCCAGCAGCCCCAGACAGCCTAATGAGCAGTTCTTC

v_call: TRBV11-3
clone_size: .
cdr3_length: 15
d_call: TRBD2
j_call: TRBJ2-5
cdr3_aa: CASSLTSGGAQTQYF
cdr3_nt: TGTGCCAGCAGCCTAACTAGCGGGGGGGCTCAGACCCAGTACTTC

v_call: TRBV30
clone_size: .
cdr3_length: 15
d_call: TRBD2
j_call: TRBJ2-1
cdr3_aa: CAWNEAGVSYNEQFF
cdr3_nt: TGTGCCTGGAACGAAGCGGGAGTCTCCTACAATGAGCAGTTCTTC

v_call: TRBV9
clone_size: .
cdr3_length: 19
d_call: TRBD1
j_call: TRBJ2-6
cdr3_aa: CASSPGTDRLSSGANVLTF
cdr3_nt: TGTGCCAGCAGCCCCGGAACGGACAGGTTAAGCTCTGGGGCCAACGTCCTGACTTTC

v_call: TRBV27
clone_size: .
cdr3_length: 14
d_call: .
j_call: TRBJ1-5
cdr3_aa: CASSFVPSNQPQHF
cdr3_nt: TGTGCCAGCAGTTTCGTCCCTAGCAATCAGCCCCAGCATTTT

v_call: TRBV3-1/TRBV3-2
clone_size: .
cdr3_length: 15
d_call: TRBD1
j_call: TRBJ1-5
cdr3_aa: CASSSGQGYNQPQHF
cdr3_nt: TGTGCCAGCAGCTCGGGACAGGGGTACAATCAGCCCCAGCATTTT

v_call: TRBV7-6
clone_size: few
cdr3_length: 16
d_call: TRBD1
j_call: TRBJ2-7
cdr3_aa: CASSFSGQVATYEQYF
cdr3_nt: TGTGCCAGCAGCTTCTCCGGACAGGTCGCAACCTACGAGCAGTACTTC

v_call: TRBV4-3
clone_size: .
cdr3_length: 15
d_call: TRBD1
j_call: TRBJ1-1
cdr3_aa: CASSQTGGGGTEAFF
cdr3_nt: TGCGCCAGCAGCCAAACAGGGGGCGGCGGCACTGAAGCTTTCTTT

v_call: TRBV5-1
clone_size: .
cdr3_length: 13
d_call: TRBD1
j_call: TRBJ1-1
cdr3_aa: CASTPGQGAEAFF
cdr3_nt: TGCGCCAGCACCCCGGGACAGGGGGCTGAAGCTTTCTTT

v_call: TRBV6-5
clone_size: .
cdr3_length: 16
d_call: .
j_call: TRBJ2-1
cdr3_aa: CASSYSNSAGWNEQFF
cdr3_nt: TGTGCCAGCAGTTACTCGAACAGTGCGGGGTGGAATGAGCAGTTCTTC

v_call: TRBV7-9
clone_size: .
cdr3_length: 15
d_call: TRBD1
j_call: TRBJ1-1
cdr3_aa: CASSFTGVQRTEAFF
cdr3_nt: TGTGCCAGCAGCTTTACAGGGGTCCAGAGAACTGAAGCTTTCTTT

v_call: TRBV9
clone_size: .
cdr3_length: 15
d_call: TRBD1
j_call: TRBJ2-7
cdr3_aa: CASSVAAGTGVEQYF
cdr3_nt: TGTGCCAGCAGCGTAGCGGCCGGGACAGGGGTCGAGCAGTACTTC

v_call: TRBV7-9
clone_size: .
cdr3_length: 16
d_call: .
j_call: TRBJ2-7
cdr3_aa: CASSSPRVSVSYEQYF
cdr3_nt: TGTGCCAGCAGCTCCCCACGAGTCTCCGTCTCCTACGAGCAGTACTTC

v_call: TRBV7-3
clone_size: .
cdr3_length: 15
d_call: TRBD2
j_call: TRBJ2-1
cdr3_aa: CASSLREGQGGEQFF
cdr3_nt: TGTGCCAGCAGCCTCCGGGAGGGCCAAGGAGGTGAGCAGTTCTTC

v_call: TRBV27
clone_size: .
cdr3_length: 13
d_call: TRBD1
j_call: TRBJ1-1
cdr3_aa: CASRGQGNTEAFF
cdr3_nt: TGTGCCAGCAGAGGACAGGGGAACACTGAAGCTTTCTTT